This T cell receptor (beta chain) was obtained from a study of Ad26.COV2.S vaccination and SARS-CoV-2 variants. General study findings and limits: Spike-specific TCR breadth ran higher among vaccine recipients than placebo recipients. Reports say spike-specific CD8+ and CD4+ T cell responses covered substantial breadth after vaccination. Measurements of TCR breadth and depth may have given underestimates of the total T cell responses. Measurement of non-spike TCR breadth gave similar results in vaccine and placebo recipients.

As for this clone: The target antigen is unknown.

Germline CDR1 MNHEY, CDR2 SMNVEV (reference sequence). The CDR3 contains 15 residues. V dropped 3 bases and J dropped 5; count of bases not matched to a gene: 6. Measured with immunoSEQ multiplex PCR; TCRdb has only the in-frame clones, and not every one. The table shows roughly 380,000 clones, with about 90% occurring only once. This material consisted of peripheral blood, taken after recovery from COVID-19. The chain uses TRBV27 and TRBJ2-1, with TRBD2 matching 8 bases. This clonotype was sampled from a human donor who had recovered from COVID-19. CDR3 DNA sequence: TGTGCCAGCAGTTTGGGAGCGGGGGCCAACAATGAGCAGTTCTTC. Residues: CASSLGAGANNEQFF.